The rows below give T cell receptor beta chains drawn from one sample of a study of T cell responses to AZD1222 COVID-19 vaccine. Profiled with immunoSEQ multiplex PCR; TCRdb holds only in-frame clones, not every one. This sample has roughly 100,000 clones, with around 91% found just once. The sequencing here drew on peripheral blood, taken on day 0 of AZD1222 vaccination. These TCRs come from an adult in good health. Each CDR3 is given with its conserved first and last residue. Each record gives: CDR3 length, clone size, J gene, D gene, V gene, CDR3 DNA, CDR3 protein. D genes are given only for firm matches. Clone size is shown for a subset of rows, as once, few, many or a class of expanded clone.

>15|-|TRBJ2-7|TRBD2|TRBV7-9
TGTGCCAGCAGCCCCATCTCGGGGGGAACCTACGAGCAGTACTTC
CASSPISGGTYEQYF
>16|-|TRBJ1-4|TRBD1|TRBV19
TGTGCCAGTAGTATTGCCCTGGGACAGCCTAATGAAAAACTGTTTTTT
CASSIALGQPNEKLFF
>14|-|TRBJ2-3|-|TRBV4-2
TGTGCCAGCAGCCTCGGGCGTTCAACAGGTACGCAGTATTTT
CASSLGRSTGTQYF
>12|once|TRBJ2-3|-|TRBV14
TGTGCCAGCAGCAAAAACAGAGATACGCAGTATTTT
CASSKNRDTQYF
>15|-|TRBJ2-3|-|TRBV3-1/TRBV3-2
TGTGCCAGCAGCCAGCTATTTAGCGCCACAGATACGCAGTATTTT
CASSQLFSATDTQYF
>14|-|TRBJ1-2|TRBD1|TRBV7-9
TGTGCCAGCAGCACCACAGGGGCTAACTATGGCTACACCTTC
CASSTTGANYGYTF
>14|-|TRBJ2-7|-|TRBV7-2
TGTGCCAGCAGCTTAGGGCCGAACTCCTACGAGCAGTACTTC
CASSLGPNSYEQYF
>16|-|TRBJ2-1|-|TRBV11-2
TGTGCCAGCAGCTTGCCGATATTGGGCAGGCTTAATGAGCAGTTCTTC
CASSLPILGRLNEQFF
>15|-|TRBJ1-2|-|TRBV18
TGTGCCAGCTCACCAGGGGGCGTAACTAACTATGGCTACACCTTC
CASSPGGVTNYGYTF
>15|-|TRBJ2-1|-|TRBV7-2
TGTGCCGGAAGGACCGGCGGGGGCGCTTACAATGAGCAGTTCTTC
CAGRTGGGAYNEQFF
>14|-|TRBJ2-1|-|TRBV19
TGTGCCAGTAGTACGGGGGGCAGCTACAATGAGCAGTTCTTC
CASSTGGSYNEQFF
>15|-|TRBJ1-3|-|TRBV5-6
TGTGCCAGCAGCTTGCTAGGGGGCTCTGGAAACACCATATATTTT
CASSLLGGSGNTIYF
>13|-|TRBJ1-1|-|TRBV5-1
TGCGCCAGCAGCTTGCGCTACAGCACTGAAGCTTTCTTT
CASSLRYSTEAFF
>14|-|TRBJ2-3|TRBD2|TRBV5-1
TGCGCCAGCAGCTCAGGACTAGCCGGCGATACGCAGTATTTT
CASSSGLAGDTQYF
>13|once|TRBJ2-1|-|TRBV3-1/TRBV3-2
TGTGCCAGCAGCCAAGTCAGCTGGGATGAGCAGTTCTTC
CASSQVSWDEQFF
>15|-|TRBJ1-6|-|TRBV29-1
TGCAGGGGATCTACTCCGGGACACGCAAAAGGGGCCCTCCACTTT
CRGSTPGHAKGALHF
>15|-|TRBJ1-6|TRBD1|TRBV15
TGTGCCACCAGCAGAAACAGGGGCCCTAATTCACCCCTCCACTTT
CATSRNRGPNSPLHF
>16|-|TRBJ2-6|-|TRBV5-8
TGTGCCAGCACCCGACAGGCTTGGTCTGGGGCCAACGTCCTGACTTTC
CASTRQAWSGANVLTF
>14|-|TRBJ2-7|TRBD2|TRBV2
TGTGCCAGGACCAGACTAGCGGGGGCAAACGAGCAGTACTTC
CARTRLAGANEQYF
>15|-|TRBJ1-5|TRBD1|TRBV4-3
TGCGCCAGCAGCCAAGGGACAGGGTTGAATCAGCCCCAGCATTTT
CASSQGTGLNQPQHF
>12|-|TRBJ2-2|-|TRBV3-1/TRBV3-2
TGTGCCAGCAGCCAAGGGCCCGGGGAGCTGTTTTTT
CASSQGPGELFF
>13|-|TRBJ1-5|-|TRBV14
TGTGCCAGCAGCCAAGGGCTTGCCAAGCCCCAGCATTTT
CASSQGLAKPQHF
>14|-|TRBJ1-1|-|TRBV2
TGTGCCAGCAGTGAAGGCGGACTCCGCACTGAAGCTTTCTTT
CASSEGGLRTEAFF
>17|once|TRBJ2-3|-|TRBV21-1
TGTGCCAGCAGCAAAGTGTACAGGGCTGTGACCATGGATACGCAGTATTTT
CASSKVYRAVTMDTQYF
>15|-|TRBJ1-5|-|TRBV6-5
TGTGCCAGCAGTTTCGAGGGTAACGAGGGTCAGCCCCAGCATTTT
CASSFEGNEGQPQHF
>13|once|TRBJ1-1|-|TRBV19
TGTGCCAGTAGTATCGACGCCAGGTTTGAAGCTTTCTTT
CASSIDARFEAFF
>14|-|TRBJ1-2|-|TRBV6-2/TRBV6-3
TGTGCCAGCAGTTACGTCGGTGCAACCTATGGCTACACCTTC
CASSYVGATYGYTF
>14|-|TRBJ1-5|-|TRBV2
TGTGCCAGCAGCGAACAGGAGCTCAATCAGCCCCAGCATTTT
CASSEQELNQPQHF
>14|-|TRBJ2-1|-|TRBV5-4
TGTGCCAGCAGCTTGTGGGGAGATTACAATGAGCAGTTCTTC
CASSLWGDYNEQFF
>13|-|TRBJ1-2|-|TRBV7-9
TGTGCCAGCAGCCCCTCAGGGGACTATGGCTACACCTTC
CASSPSGDYGYTF
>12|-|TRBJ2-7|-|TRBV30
TGTGCCTGGAGTGTAAACCCCGCGGAGCAGTACTTC
CAWSVNPAEQYF
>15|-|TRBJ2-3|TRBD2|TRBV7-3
TGTGCCAGCAGCGCCCGCGGGGGGGCCACAGATACGCAGTATTTT
CASSARGGATDTQYF
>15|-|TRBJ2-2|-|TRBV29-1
TGCAGCGTTGAAGGGAAGGAGAGCAACACCGGGGAGCTGTTTTTT
CSVEGKESNTGELFF
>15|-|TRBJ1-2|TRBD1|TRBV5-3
TGTGCCAGACCCGACAGGGGGCTAACTAACTATGGCTACACCTTC
CARPDRGLTNYGYTF
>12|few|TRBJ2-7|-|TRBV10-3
TGTGCCATAAGGGACAACGCCTACGAGCAGTACTTC
CAIRDNAYEQYF
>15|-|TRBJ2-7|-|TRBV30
TGTGCCTGGAGTGGATCCAGGGGAAGAGCCTACGAGCAGTACTTC
CAWSGSRGRAYEQYF
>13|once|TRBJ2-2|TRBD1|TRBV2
TGTGCCTGGGGACAGGGGGGGACCGGGGAGCTGTTTTTT
CAWGQGGTGELFF
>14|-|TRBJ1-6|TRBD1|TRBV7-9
TGTGCCAGCAGCTTAGGCCAGGGGGTTGGACCCCTCCACTTT
CASSLGQGVGPLHF
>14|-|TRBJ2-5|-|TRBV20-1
TGCAGTGCTAGTCTCGGCCCCACGGGGGAGACCCAGTACTTC
CSASLGPTGETQYF
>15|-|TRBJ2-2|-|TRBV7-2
TGTGCCAGCAGCTTTGGGGGAACGAACACCGGGGAGCTGTTTTTT
CASSFGGTNTGELFF
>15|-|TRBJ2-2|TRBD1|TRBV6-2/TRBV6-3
TGTGCCAGCAGTTCGGGACAGACAAACACCGGGGAGCTGTTTTTT
CASSSGQTNTGELFF
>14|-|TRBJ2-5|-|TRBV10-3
TGTGCCATCAGTGCTGGTTCCAGGGAAGAGACCCAGTACTTC
CAISAGSREETQYF
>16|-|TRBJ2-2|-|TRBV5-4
TGTGCCAGCAGTCGTGGTGGGCGGGGACCGACCGGGGAGCTGTTTTTT
CASSRGGRGPTGELFF
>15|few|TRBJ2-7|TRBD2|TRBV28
TGTGCCAGCAGTTCTCCCGGGACTAGCGGCTACGAGCAGTACTTC
CASSSPGTSGYEQYF
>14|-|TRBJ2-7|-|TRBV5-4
TGTGCCAGCAGCTTGGCTACCAGTTCTTTCGAGCAGTACTTC
CASSLATSSFEQYF
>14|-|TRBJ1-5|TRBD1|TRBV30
TGTGCCTGGAGCCGGGACAGGGTGGGGCAGCCCCAGCATTTT
CAWSRDRVGQPQHF
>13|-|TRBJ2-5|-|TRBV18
TGTGCCAGCTCAGGGGGCCACCAAGAGACCCAGTACTTC
CASSGGHQETQYF
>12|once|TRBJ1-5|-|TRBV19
TGTGCCAGTAGTATTTTGGGGCAGCCCCAGCATTTT
CASSILGQPQHF
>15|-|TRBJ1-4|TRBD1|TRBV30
TGTGCCTGGAGTAGACAGGGGGCGGGTAATGAAAAACTGTTTTTT
CAWSRQGAGNEKLFF
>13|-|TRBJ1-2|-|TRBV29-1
TGCAGCGTTGAAGAAGGGTCAAACTATGGCTACACCTTC
CSVEEGSNYGYTF
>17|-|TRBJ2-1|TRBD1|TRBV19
TGTGCCAGTAGTATCTTCTCCGACAGGGGGTACTACAATGAGCAGTTCTTC
CASSIFSDRGYYNEQFF
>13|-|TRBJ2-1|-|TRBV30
TGTGCCTGGAGTCGCCGACTAAACGATGAGCAGTTCTTC
CAWSRRLNDEQFF
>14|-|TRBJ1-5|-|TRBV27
TGTGCCAGCAGTTCGTCGAGGGGGGATCAGCCCCAGCATTTT
CASSSSRGDQPQHF